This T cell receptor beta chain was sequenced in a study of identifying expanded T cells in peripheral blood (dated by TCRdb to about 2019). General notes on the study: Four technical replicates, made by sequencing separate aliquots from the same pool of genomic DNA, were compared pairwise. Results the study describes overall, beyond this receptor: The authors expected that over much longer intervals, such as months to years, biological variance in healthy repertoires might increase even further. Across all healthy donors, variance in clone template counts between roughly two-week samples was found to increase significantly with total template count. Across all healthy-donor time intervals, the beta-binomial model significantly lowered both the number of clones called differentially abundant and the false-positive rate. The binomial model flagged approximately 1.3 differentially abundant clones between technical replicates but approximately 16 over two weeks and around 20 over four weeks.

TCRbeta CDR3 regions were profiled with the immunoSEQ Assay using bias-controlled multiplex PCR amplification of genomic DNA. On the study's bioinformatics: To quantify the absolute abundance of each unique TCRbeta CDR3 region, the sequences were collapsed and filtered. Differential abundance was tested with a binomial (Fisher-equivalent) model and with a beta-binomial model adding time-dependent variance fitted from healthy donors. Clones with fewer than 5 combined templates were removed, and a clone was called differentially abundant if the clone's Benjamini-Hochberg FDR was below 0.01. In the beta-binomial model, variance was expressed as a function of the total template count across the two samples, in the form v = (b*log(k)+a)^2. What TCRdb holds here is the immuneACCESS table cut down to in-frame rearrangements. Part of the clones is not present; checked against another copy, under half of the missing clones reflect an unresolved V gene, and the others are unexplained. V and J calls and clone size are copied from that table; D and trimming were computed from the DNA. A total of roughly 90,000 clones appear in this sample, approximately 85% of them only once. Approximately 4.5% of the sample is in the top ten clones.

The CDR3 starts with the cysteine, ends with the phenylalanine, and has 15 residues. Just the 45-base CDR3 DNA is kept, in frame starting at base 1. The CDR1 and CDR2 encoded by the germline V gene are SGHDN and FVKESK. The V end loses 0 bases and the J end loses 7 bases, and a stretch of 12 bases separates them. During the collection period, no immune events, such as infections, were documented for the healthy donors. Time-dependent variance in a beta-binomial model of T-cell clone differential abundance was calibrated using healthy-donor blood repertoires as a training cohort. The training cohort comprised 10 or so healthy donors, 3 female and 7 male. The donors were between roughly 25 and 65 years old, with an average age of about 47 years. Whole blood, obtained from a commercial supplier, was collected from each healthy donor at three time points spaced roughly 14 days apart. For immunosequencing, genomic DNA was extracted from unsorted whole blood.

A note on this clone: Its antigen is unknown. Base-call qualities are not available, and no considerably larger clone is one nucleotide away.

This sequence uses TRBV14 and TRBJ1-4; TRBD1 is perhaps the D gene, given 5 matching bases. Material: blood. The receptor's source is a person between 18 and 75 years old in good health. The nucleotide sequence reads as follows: TGTGCCAGCAGCCAAGAACCGGGGGAGGCTGAAAAACTGTTTTTT. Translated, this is CASSQEPGEAEKLFF.